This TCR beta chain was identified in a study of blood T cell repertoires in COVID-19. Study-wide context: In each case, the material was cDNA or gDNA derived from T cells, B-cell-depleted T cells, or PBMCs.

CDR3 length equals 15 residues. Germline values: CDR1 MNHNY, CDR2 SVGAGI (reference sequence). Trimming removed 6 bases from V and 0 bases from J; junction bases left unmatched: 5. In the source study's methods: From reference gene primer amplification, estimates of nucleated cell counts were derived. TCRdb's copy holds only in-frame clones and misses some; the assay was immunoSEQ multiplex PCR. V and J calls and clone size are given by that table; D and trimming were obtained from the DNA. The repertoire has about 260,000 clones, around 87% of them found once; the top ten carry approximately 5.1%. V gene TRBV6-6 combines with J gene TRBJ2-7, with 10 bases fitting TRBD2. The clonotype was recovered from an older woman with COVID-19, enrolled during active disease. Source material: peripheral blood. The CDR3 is CASSAGTSASYEQYF. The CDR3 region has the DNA TGTGCCAGCAGCGCCGGGACTAGCGCCTCCTACGAGCAGTACTTC.